This T cell receptor beta chain was recovered during a study of cytomegalovirus exposure and HLA in healthy donors. PCR primers comprised 60 Vbeta and 13 Jbeta primers. Here immunoSEQ multiplex PCR was the method, and the copy in TCRdb shows in-frame clones only, minus some. The sample consists of 110,000 or so clones, over 60% of them appearing once. The CDR3 runs 14 residues. CDR1 and CDR2 (germline): MNHEY, SVGAGI. Losses at the gene ends were 6 bases for V and 2 bases for J; bases not matched to a gene: 7. Comment on this clone: Its target is unknown.

Study observations and caveats: It was likely that a cluster of highly shared sequence variants was a sequencing artifact. When analyzed later, a missense DCLRE1C variant was found to be linked to TCR beta V- and J-gene trimming.

This TCR derives from a young man in good health and CMV-seropositive. The chain links TRBV6-5 to TRBJ2-7, with 7 bases fitting TRBD1. Material: PBMCs. The CDR3 coding sequence is TGTGCCAGCAGCGCCCGGACAGGACCCTACGAGCAGTACTTC. This gives the protein CASSARTGPYEQYF.